This record looks at one T cell receptor beta chain sequence and its context. Its antigen is as yet unknown. Treatment indicated: some 20 received Ad26.COV2.S at low or high dose, single or two shots; 5 received placebo; per-sample allocation not given. Sampling took place 63 days after the first vaccine or placebo injection. An adult donor aged 18-55 years was enrolled in Boston. This sample was included in a study of Ad26.COV2.S vaccination and SARS-CoV-2 variants. Study details: COV1001, an Ad26.COV2.S trial, supplied this vaccine-arm donor. Once or twice, 56 days apart, Ad26.COV2.S was delivered intramuscularly.

Germline values: CDR1 MNHEY, CDR2 SVGEGT. This CDR3 spans 16 amino acids. After removal of 5 bases from V and 4 bases from J, the junction contained 10 bases not matched to a gene. Profiling relied on immunoSEQ multiplex PCR, and the TCRdb table lists in-frame clones only, not all of them. The repertoire holds 300,000 to 400,000 clones, with 86% as singletons. Study-wide points: With respect to non-spike TCR breadth, vaccine and placebo recipients were similar.

The chain is built from TRBV6-2 or TRBV6-3 and TRBJ2-1, with TRBD2 identical over 8 bases. The clonotype was recovered from a person between 18 and 65 years old who received the Ad26.COV2.S COVID-19 vaccine or a placebo. Sequenced here: peripheral blood, sampled in a trial of Ad26.COV2.S vaccine versus placebo. This chain's CDR3 is CASSTPRRGDYNEQFF. CDR3 coding DNA: TGTGCCAGCAGTACCCCACGGCGGGGGGATTACAATGAGCAGTTCTTC.